This T cell receptor (beta chain) was sequenced during a study of shared clonotypes between healthy human individuals. Study-level background: Donors consisted of a couple of women and three men between 18 and 49.

In replicate PCRs of sorted subsets, approximately 200 ng DNA, about 30,000 T cell genomes, was used. The method was immunoSEQ multiplex PCR; TCRdb's version includes in-frame clones alone and lacks a portion of them. The sample includes around 2.1 million clones, around 95% of them seen just once. V was cut by 1 base and J by 4 bases, with 8 bases left in between. The CDR3 has 13 residues. Germline V gene sequence: CDR1 SGHRS, CDR2 YFSETQ. Study-wide results and limits: Estimated clonotype richness was generally higher in naive than memory subsets.

As regards this clone: Its matching antigen is unknown. Other DNA sequences in the sample encode the same CDR3.

Sequencing was performed on naive CD4+ T cells sorted from blood. Indicated subset: CD45RA+ positively selected. This rearrangement joins TRBV5-1 to TRBJ2-5, with D hard to call. This receptor was taken from a man aged 18 to 29 in good health. In DNA, the CDR3 is TGCGCCAGCAGCTTGTTGGCAGGAGAGACCCAGTACTTC. It yields the protein CASSLLAGETQYF.